This T cell receptor beta chain was retrieved from a study of breast tumors, draining lymph nodes, adjacent tissues. Axillary draining lymph nodes of breast cancer patients supplied the node samples. This CDR3 is 13 amino acids long. CDR1 is DFQATT, CDR2 SNEGSKA, per germline (reference sequence). This clonotype has just a few counts. A much larger clone lies one base from this, so it may be a read error. Each CDR3 protein gets one entry after TCRdb re-called the multiplex PCR reads with MiXCR. The data contain more than 250,000 distinct CDR3 sequences, 30% to 35% of them singletons. Input material: axillary lymph node tissue. The chain employs TRBV20-1 and TRBJ2-7; D unclear. The sequence derives from a female donor with breast cancer. Some clones in this sample may be carry-over from other donors' samples. CDR3 sequence reads: CSATSATRYAQYF. The CDR3 nucleotides read TGCAGTGCTACTTCAGCGACTCGATACGCGCAGTACTTC.